These 24 T cell receptor beta chains share one sample of origin, sequenced in a study of OX40 agonist ivuxolimab in advanced cancers. Libraries were prepared by immunoSEQ multiplex PCR; TCRdb keeps only in-frame clonotypes and omits some of them. The sample shows 63,000 or so clones, about 91% of them seen only once. Sample: CD4+ or CD8+ T cells sorted from blood, taken in a trial of the OX40 agonist ivuxolimab. All receptors derive from an adult with an advanced solid tumor such as melanoma, head and neck, liver or kidney cancer.

J is TRBJ2-7 and V is TRBV2; 8 bases align to TRBD1. The CDR3 extends over 18 amino acids. Germline V gives CDR1 SNHLY, CDR2 FYNNEI. The V segment lost 1 base and the J segment 2 bases; nucleotides outside the gene matches: 13. This CDR3 reads CASSEGVYRDRTTYEQYF. In DNA form, the CDR3 reads TGTGCCAGCAGTGAAGGGGTCTACCGGGACAGGACAACCTACGAGCAGTACTTC.

V usage is TRBV9 and J usage is TRBJ2-3, with D uncertain. With 3 bases removed from V and 5 bases from J, the gap between germline ends came to 10 bases. Germline-derived CDR1 and CDR2 are SGDLS and YYNGEE. This CDR3 region has 13 residues. The CDR3 DNA sequence: TGTGCCAGCAGCGAAAATCATGGAGATACGCAGTATTTT. Translated, it gives CASSENHGDTQYF.

The V gene is TRBV5-4, the J gene TRBJ2-2; no clear D gene. Trimming cost V 2 bases and J 6 bases, with 8 bases left between them. There are 13 residues in the CDR3. CDR1 is SGHNT, CDR2 YYREEE, per germline (reference sequence). CDR3 amino acids: CASSLLPAGELFF. The CDR3 DNA reads TGTGCCAGCAGCTTACTTCCAGCCGGGGAGCTGTTTTTT.

The chain employs TRBV27 and TRBJ2-1; D not certain. The CDR3 extends over 16 amino acids. The germline V gene encodes CDR1 MNHEY and CDR2 SMNVEV (reference sequence). The V and J ends lost 0 bases and 2 bases respectively, with 11 bases between them. The CDR3 DNA follows: TGTGCCAGCAGTTTATCGGTGAGAAGACCCTACAATGAGCAGTTCTTC. As protein: CASSLSVRRPYNEQFF.

This clone occurred a few times. The genes are TRBV9 and TRBJ1-1, with D hard to call. The CDR3 covers 14 residues. CDR1 is SGDLS, CDR2 YYNGEE, per germline. The V end lost 2 bases, the J end lost 6 bases, and 14 bases lay between the germline ends. The CDR3 nucleotides are TGTGCCAGCAGCGTCAAGGGCGGGAGGGCTGAAGCTTTCTTT. Amino acid sequence: CASSVKGGRAEAFF.

This clone was picked up one time. The chain recombines TRBV21-1 with TRBJ2-2; TRBD1, the table's D call, was not compared with the DNA. TRBV21-1 is given as a pseudogene. The CDR3 loop spans 16 amino acids. The CDR3 region has the DNA TGTGCCAGCAGCAACCCGACAGGGAGATGGGGCGGGGAGCTGTTTTTT. Translating it yields CASSNPTGRWGGELFF.

The chain joins TRBV28 to TRBJ2-7; D tentatively reads TRBD1 or TRBD2 (5 bases each). The V and J ends lost 8 bases and 2 bases respectively, with 10 bases between them. The CDR3 has 12 amino acids. Germline V lookup: CDR1 MDHEN, CDR2 SYDVKM. The CDR3 spells CASGQGAYEQYV. The CDR3 bases are TGTGCCAGCGGGCAGGGAGCCTACGAGCAGTACGTC.

This rearrangement joins TRBV19 to TRBJ2-1, with D uncertain. CDR3 size: 14 residues. The V gene's germline CDR1 is LNHDA and CDR2 SQIVND (reference sequence). Trimming removed 1 base at V and 3 bases at J, with 7 bases between. As DNA, the CDR3 is TGTGCCAGTAGTATAGTGCCGGACTACAATGAGCAGTTCTTC. This encodes CASSIVPDYNEQFF.

The rearrangement joins TRBV23-1 to TRBJ2-7; TRBD1 matches at 8 bases. TRBV23-1 belongs to the ORF category, with a function that is uncertain. This CDR3 is built from 12 residues. V shed 0 bases, J shed 13 bases, and the junction held 5 bases outside the gene matches. The CDR3 region is CASSQSSGGDYV. For the CDR3, the DNA is TGCGCCAGCAGTCAATCATCAGGGGGCGACTACGTC.

V usage is TRBV6-5 and J usage is TRBJ2-7; TRBD2 might be the D (5 bases). The V gene lost 5 bases and the J gene lost 0 bases, with 11 bases spanning the gap. The CDR3 has 14 residues. Germline CDR1 MNHEY, CDR2 SVGAGI. The CDR3 loop is CASSGGTSSYEQYF. CDR3 sequence (DNA): TGTGCCAGCAGTGGAGGTACGAGCTCCTACGAGCAGTACTTC.

The chain couples TRBV9 to TRBJ1-2, with TRBD1 matching over 8 bases. With 3 bases clipped from V and 8 bases from J, the junction kept 12 bases outside the gene matches. The CDR3 has 15 amino acids. CDR1 SGDLS and CDR2 YYNGEE come from the germline V gene. This chain's CDR3 is CASSAGGLDRDGYTF. The CDR3 DNA sequence: TGTGCCAGCAGCGCAGGCGGATTGGACAGGGACGGCTACACCTTC. The variable domain in full, completed from reference TRBV9 and TRBJ1-2, reads DSGVTQTPKHLITATGQRVTLRCSPRSGDLSVYWYQQSLDQGLQFLIQYYNGEERAKGNILERFSAQQFPDLHSELNLSSLELGDSALYFCASSAGGLDRDGYTFGSGTRLTVV.

The chain has TRBV7-9 and TRBJ2-1; D is uncertain. The CDR3 totals 12 residues. CDR1 and CDR2 from the germline V gene are SEHNR and FQNEAQ (reference sequence). V lost 1 base to trimming and J lost 9 bases, with 7 bases between them. CDR3 protein: CASSLGVVEQFF. The CDR3 coding sequence is TGTGCCAGCAGCTTAGGAGTAGTTGAGCAGTTCTTC.

The rearrangement uses TRBV6-6 and TRBJ2-5; D possibly uses TRBD1 or TRBD2 (8 bases each). Germline V gene data show CDR1 as MNHNY and CDR2 as SVGAGI (reference sequence). This CDR3 region has 12 residues. Trimming shortened V by 8 bases and J by 9 bases, and 16 bases separated the two germline ends. CDR3 amino acids: CASWTGTRSQYF. CDR3 nucleotides: TGTGCCAGCTGGACAGGGACTAGGTCCCAGTACTTC.

The chain joins TRBV28 to TRBJ1-2; no definite D call. The V gene's germline CDR1 is MDHEN and CDR2 SYDVKM. The V end lost 6 bases, the J end lost 1 base, and 12 bases lay between the germline ends. The CDR3 is 14 residues long. This CDR3 is CASRSAGGNYGYTF. The CDR3 coding sequence is TGTGCCAGCAGATCCGCGGGCGGTAACTATGGCTACACCTTC.

The chain joins TRBV6-5 to TRBJ1-1; D is uncertain. Looked up from germline, CDR1 is MNHEY and CDR2 is SVGAGI. This CDR3 is 14 amino acids long. V gave up 4 bases and J gave up 0 bases, with 9 bases separating them. The CDR3 loop is CASSWRYMNTEAFF. Here the CDR3 DNA reads TGTGCCAGCAGTTGGAGATACATGAACACTGAAGCTTTCTTT.

The rearrangement joins TRBV6-6 to TRBJ2-7; D is unclear. The ends were cut back, 6 bases at V and 0 bases at J, with 15 bases in the middle. CDR1 is MNHNY, CDR2 SVGAGI, per germline (reference sequence). This CDR3 has 15 residues. The DNA of the CDR3 is TGTGCCAGCAGCGTCCTAAATCCTAACTCCTACGAGCAGTACTTC. Its translation is CASSVLNPNSYEQYF.

Turning to this clone: In the same sample, other DNA sequences code for this CDR3. This sequence joins TRBV19 and TRBJ2-2; D not certain. Germline V gives CDR1 LNHDA, CDR2 SQIVND (reference sequence). Trimming took 6 bases from V and 5 from J, leaving 7 bases between them. CDR3 length: 12 amino acids. The CDR3: CASSPTTGELFF. In DNA, the CDR3 is TGTGCCAGTAGCCCGACAACCGGGGAGCTGTTTTTT.

The chain uses TRBV29-1 and TRBJ2-3; 10 bases fit TRBD2. V gave up 6 bases and J gave up 0 bases; unmatched junction bases: 3. This CDR3 is 14 amino acids long. Germline CDR1 is SQVTM and CDR2 is ANQGSEA. CDR3 protein: CSVETSGSTDTQYF. The CDR3 DNA reads TGCAGCGTGGAGACTAGCGGGAGCACAGATACGCAGTATTTT.

This chain links TRBV2 with TRBJ2-1; D is unresolved. Trimming removed 4 bases at V and 0 bases at J, with 16 bases between. The CDR3 has 17 residues. Germline V gives CDR1 SNHLY, CDR2 FYNNEI. DNA of the CDR3: TGTGCCAGCAGTGCACCCACTAATGAGAGCTCCTACAATGAGCAGTTCTTC. Amino acids: CASSAPTNESSYNEQFF.

The chain employs TRBV5-4 and TRBJ2-7, with 9 bases aligning to TRBD1. Germline assignment: CDR1 SGHNT and CDR2 YYREEE (reference sequence). The V gene end was trimmed by 3 bases and the J gene end by 6 bases; junction bases not matched to a gene: 13. The CDR3 loop spans 16 amino acids. CDR3 amino acids: CASSSDRDRAVGEQYF. The CDR3 DNA follows: TGTGCCAGCAGCTCGGACCGGGACAGGGCAGTGGGCGAGCAGTACTTC.

The V gene is TRBV10-3, the J gene TRBJ2-2; TRBD2 aligns across 8 bases. The CDR3 consists of 15 residues. The germline CDR1 and CDR2 sequences are ENHRY and SYGVKD. V was clipped by 2 bases and J by 3 bases; unmatched bases: 2. The CDR3 region has the DNA TGTGCCATCAGTGAGGCGGGGGGCTACACCGGGGAGCTGTTTTTT. The encoded protein is CAISEAGGYTGELFF.

This chain links TRBV5-1 with TRBJ1-3; tentative D call: TRBD1 (5 bases). Trimming removed 2 bases at V and 2 bases at J, with 11 bases between. Looked up from germline, CDR1 is SGHRS and CDR2 is YFSETQ. The CDR3 loop spans 15 amino acids. This chain's CDR3 is CASSFRGNAGNTIYF. The CDR3 DNA reads as TGCGCCAGCAGCTTTCGGGGGAACGCTGGAAACACCATATATTTT.

The chain is built from TRBV7-9 and TRBJ2-5; D perhaps matches TRBD2 (5 bases). The CDR3 runs to 18 residues. The germline V and J ends were trimmed by 5 bases and 1 base, with 23 bases remaining between them. Per germline, CDR1 SEHNR and CDR2 FQNEAQ (reference sequence). As DNA, the CDR3 is TGTGCCAGCAGCCCATCCTTTGCGGGCCACGCGAGCCAAGAGACCCAGTACTTC. Translation: CASSPSFAGHASQETQYF.

This sequence joins TRBV28 and TRBJ2-6; D is unclear. The V gene lost 2 bases and the J gene lost 6 bases, with 5 bases spanning the gap. CDR1 is MDHEN, CDR2 SYDVKM, per germline. There are 13 residues in the CDR3. CDR3 amino acids: CASSLGQANVLTF. CDR3 sequence (DNA): TGTGCCAGCAGTTTAGGGCAGGCCAACGTCCTGACTTTC.